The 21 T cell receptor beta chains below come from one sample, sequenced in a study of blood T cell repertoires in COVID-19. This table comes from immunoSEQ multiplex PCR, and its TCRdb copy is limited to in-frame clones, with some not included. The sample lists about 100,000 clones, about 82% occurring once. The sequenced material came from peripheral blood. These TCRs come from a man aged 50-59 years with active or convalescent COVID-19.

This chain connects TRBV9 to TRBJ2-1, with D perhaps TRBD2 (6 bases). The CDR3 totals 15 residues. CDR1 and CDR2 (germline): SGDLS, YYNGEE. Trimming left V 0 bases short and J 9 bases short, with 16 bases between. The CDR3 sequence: CASSVATPLASEQFF. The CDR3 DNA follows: TGTGCCAGCAGCGTAGCAACTCCTCTAGCGTCTGAGCAGTTCTTC.

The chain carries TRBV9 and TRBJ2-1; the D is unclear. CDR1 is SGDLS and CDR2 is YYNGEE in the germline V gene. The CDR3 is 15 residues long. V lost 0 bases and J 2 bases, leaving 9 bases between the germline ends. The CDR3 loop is CASSVGESAYNEQFF. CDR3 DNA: TGTGCCAGCAGCGTAGGTGAGTCCGCCTACAATGAGCAGTTCTTC.

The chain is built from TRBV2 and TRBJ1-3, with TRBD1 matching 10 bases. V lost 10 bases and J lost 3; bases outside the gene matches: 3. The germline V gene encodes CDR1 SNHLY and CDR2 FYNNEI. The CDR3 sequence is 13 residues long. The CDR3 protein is CATGDRGGNTIYF. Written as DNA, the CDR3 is TGTGCCACCGGGGACAGGGGTGGAAACACCATATATTTT.

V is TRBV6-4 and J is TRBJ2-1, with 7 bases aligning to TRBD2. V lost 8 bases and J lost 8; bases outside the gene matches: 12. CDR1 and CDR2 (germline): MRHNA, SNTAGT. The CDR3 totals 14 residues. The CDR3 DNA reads TGTGCCAGCTCCCCTGCGGGGGATGGCGATGAGCAGTTCTTC. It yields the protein CASSPAGDGDEQFF.

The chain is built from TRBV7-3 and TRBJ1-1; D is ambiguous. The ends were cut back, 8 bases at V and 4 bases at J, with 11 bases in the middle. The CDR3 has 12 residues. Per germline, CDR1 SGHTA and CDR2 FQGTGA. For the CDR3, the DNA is TGTGCCAGCTCGGATGGGAGCACTGAAGCTTTCTTT. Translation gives CASSDGSTEAFF.

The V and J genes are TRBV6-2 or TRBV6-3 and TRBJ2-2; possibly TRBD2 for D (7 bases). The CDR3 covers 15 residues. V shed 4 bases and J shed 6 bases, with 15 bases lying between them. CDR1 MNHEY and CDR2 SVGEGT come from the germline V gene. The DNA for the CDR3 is TGTGCCAGCAGTTTGGACAGCGGGGTGGCCGGGGAGCTGTTTTTT. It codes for CASSLDSGVAGELFF.

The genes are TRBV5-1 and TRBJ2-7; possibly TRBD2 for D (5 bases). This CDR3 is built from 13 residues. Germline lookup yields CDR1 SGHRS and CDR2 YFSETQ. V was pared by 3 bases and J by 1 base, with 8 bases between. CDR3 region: CASSSGSSYEQYF. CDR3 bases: TGCGCCAGCAGCTCGGGGTCTTCCTACGAGCAGTACTTC. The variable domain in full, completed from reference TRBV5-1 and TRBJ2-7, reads KAGVTQTPRYLIKTRGQQVTLSCSPISGHRSVSWYQQTPGQGLQFLFEYFSETQRNKGNFPGRFSGRQFSNSRSEMNVSTLELGDSALYLCASSSGSSYEQYFGPGTRLTVT.

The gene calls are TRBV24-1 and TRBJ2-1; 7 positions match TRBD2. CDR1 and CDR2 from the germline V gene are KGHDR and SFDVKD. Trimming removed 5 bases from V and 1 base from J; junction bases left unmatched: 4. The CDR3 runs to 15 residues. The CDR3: CATSVSGTSYNEQFF. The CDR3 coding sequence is TGTGCCACCAGTGTGAGCGGGACTTCCTACAATGAGCAGTTCTTC.

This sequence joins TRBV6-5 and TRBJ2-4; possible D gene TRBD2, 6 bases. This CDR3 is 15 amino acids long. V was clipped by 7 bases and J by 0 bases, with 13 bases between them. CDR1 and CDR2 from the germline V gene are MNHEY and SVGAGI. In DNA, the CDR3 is TGTGCCAGCAATTTGCCGGGACTAGCCAAAAACATTCAGTACTTC. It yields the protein CASNLPGLAKNIQYF.

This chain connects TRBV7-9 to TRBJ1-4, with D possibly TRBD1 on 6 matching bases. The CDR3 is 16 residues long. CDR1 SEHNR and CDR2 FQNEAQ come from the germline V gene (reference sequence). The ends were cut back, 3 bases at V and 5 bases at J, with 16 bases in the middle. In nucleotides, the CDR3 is TGTGCCAGCAGCTTTTTTGGTCAGGGACAAAATGAAAAACTGTTTTTT. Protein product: CASSFFGQGQNEKLFF. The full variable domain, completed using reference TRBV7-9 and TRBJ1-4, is DTGVSQNPRHKITKRGQNVTFRCDPISEHNRLYWYRQTLGQGPEFLTYFQNEAQLEKSRLLSDRFSAERPKGSFSTLEIQRTEQGDSAMYLCASSFFGQGQNEKLFFGSGTQLSVL.

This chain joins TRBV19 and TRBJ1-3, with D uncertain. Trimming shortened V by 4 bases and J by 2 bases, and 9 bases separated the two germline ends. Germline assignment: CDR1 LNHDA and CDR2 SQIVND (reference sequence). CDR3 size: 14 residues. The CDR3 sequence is CASSNGDTGNTIYF. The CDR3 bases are TGTGCCAGTAGTAACGGAGATACTGGAAACACCATATATTTT.

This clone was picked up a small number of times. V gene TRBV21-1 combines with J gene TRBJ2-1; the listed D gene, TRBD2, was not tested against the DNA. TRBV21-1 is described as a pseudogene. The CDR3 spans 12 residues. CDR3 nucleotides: TGTGCCAGCAACCGGACTAGCGGGGAGCAGTTCTTC. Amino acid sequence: CASNRTSGEQFF.

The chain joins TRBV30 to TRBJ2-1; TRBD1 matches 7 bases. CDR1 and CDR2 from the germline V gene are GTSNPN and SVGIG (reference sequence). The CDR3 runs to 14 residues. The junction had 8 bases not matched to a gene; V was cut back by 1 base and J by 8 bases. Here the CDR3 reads CAWSARNRGHEQFF. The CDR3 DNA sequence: TGTGCCTGGAGTGCCCGAAACAGGGGACATGAGCAGTTCTTC.

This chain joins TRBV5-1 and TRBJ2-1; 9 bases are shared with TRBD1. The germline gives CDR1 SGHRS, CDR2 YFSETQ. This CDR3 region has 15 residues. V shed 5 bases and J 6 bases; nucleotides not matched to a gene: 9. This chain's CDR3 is CASRGAGQGINEQFF. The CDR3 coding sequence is TGCGCCAGCAGGGGGGCGGGACAGGGTATCAATGAGCAGTTCTTC. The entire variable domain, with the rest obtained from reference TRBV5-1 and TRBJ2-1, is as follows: KAGVTQTPRYLIKTRGQQVTLSCSPISGHRSVSWYQQTPGQGLQFLFEYFSETQRNKGNFPGRFSGRQFSNSRSEMNVSTLELGDSALYLCASRGAGQGINEQFFGPGTRLTVL.

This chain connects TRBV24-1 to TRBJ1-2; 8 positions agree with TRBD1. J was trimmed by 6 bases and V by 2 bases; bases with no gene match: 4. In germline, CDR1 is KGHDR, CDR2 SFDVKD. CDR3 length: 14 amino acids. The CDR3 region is CATSDSDRANGYTF. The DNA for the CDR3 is TGTGCCACCAGTGATTCGGACAGGGCGAATGGCTACACCTTC.

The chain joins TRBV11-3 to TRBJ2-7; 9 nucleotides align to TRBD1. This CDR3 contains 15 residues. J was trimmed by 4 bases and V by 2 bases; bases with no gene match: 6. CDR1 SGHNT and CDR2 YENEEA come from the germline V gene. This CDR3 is CASSLYYRGLYEQYF. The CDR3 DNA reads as TGTGCCAGCAGCTTATACTACAGGGGGCTGTACGAGCAGTACTTC.

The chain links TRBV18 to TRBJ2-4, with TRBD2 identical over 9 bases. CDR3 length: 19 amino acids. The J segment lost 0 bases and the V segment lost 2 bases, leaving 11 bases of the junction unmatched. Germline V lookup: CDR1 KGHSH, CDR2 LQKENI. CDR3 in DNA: TGTGCCAGCTCACCAATTGCGGGAGGGCCGGAGGGAGCCAAAAACATTCAGTACTTC. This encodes CASSPIAGGPEGAKNIQYF.

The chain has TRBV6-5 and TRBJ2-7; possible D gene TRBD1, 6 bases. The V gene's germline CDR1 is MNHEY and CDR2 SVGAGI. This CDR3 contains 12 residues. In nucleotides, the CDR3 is TGTGTATGCTCGACAGGTCGACACGAGCAGTACTTC. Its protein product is CVCSTGRHEQYF.

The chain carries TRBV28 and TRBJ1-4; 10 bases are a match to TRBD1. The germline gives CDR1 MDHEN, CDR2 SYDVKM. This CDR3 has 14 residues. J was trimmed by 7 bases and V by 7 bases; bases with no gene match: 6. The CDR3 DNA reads TGTGCCAGCACCCTGACAGGGGGCAGTGAAAAACTGTTTTTT. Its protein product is CASTLTGGSEKLFF.

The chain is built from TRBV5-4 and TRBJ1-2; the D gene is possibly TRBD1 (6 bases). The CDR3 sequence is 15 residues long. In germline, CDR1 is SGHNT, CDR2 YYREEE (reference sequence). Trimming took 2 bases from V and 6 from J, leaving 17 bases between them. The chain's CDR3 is CASSLPSGGRNGYTF. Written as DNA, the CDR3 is TGTGCCAGCAGCTTACCATCCGGGGGGCGAAATGGCTACACCTTC.

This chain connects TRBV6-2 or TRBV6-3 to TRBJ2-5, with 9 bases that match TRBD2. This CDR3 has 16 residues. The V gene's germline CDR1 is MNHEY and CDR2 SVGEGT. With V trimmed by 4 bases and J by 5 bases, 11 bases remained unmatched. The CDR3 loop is CASSSHLAGAGETQYF. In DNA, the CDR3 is TGTGCCAGCAGTTCCCATTTAGCGGGAGCGGGGGAGACCCAGTACTTC.